The 11 T cell receptor beta chains given below trace back to one sample, sequenced in a study of cytomegalovirus exposure and HLA in healthy donors. The PCR was carried out with 60 Vbeta primers and 13 Jbeta primers. The table came from immunoSEQ multiplex PCR; TCRdb's copy has only in-frame clones and leaves some out. This sample's table reports fewer than 70,000 clones. Sequenced material: PBMCs. Receptors originate from a woman younger than 35 in good health and CMV-seronegative.

The chain recombines TRBV28 with TRBJ1-1, with a possible D match to TRBD1 (6 bases). The CDR3 sequence is 14 residues long. Trimming removed 6 bases from V and 4 bases from J, with 15 bases in between. Looked up from germline, CDR1 is MDHEN and CDR2 is SYDVKM. The DNA for the CDR3 is TGTGCCAGCAGGGACGTGGGGGGGCGCACTGAAGCTTTCTTT. Protein product: CASRDVGGRTEAFF.

The chain has TRBV30 and TRBJ1-3; a possible D gene is TRBD1 (5 bases). Trimming removed 1 base at V and 4 bases at J, with 5 bases between. The germline gives CDR1 GTSNPN, CDR2 SVGIG (reference sequence). The CDR3 runs 12 residues. The CDR3 region has the DNA TGTGCCTGGAGTGAGGGGGGAAACACCATATATTTT. This encodes CAWSEGGNTIYF.

The chain recombines TRBV29-1 with TRBJ1-1; D might be TRBD1 (5 bases). The CDR3 extends over 17 amino acids. V was trimmed by 4 bases and J by 3 bases, leaving 24 bases between them. Germline CDR1 SQVTM, CDR2 ANQGSEA. The CDR3 DNA sequence: TGCAGCGTTGGGACAAGGCTAAGCTCAGGGTGGTACACTGAAGCTTTCTTT. Translated, it gives CSVGTRLSSGWYTEAFF.

The chain combines TRBV7-3 with TRBJ2-6; possibly TRBD2 for D (7 bases). V was pared by 6 bases and J by 0 bases, with 12 bases between. CDR3 length: 16 residues. Germline values: CDR1 SGHTA, CDR2 FQGTGA. The CDR3 loop is CASRLGGASGANVLTF. As DNA, the CDR3 is TGTGCCAGCAGGTTAGGGGGGGCCTCTGGGGCCAACGTCCTGACTTTC.

The chain uses TRBV19 and TRBJ2-2; D remains unclear. Germline assignment: CDR1 LNHDA and CDR2 SQIVND (reference sequence). The CDR3 length is 12 residues. V lost 7 bases and J lost 1, with 4 bases in between. The CDR3 bases are TGTGCCAGTACCAAGAACACCGGGGAGCTGTTTTTT. Translated, it gives CASTKNTGELFF.

The chain employs TRBV7-9 and TRBJ1-5, with 8 bases identical to TRBD1. The CDR3 consists of 15 residues. Germline assignment: CDR1 SEHNR and CDR2 FQNEAQ (reference sequence). V lost 4 bases to trimming and J lost 5 bases; unmatched junction nucleotides: 7. CDR3 amino acids: CASSSRAGGYQPQHF. CDR3 DNA sequence: TGTGCCAGCAGCTCTAGGGCAGGGGGCTATCAGCCCCAGCATTTT.

The chain recombines TRBV15 with TRBJ2-7, with 11 bases lining up with TRBD2. Germline CDR1 is LNHNV and CDR2 is YYDKDF (reference sequence). The V gene end was trimmed by 4 bases and the J gene end by 4 bases; junction bases not matched to a gene: 18. The CDR3 covers 19 residues. The CDR3 loop is CATSNSLIAGGPSIYEQYF. In DNA form, the CDR3 reads TGTGCCACCAGCAACTCGCTGATAGCGGGAGGGCCGTCGATATACGAGCAGTACTTC.

This chain links TRBV7-9 with TRBJ2-3, with D possibly TRBD2 on 5 matching bases. Trimming removed 0 bases at V and 2 bases at J, with 9 bases between. The CDR3 extends over 15 amino acids. Per the germline V gene, CDR1 is SEHNR and CDR2 is FQNEAQ (reference sequence). CDR3 in DNA: TGTGCCAGCAGCTTAGCTAGCGCGGCCACAGATACGCAGTATTTT. As protein: CASSLASAATDTQYF.

The chain links TRBV4-1 to TRBJ2-1, with TRBD1 matching 7 bases. The CDR3 covers 14 residues. CDR1 is MGHRA, CDR2 YSYEKL, per germline. J gave up 7 bases and V 0 bases, and 3 bases lay outside the gene matches. CDR3 sequence (DNA): TGCGCCAGCAGCCAAGAGACAGGGAAAAATGAGCAGTTCTTC. It is translated as CASSQETGKNEQFF.

The chain has TRBV2 and TRBJ2-7; 8 nucleotides align to TRBD1. The CDR3 totals 13 residues. CDR1 SNHLY and CDR2 FYNNEI come from the germline V gene. Germline trimming cut 6 bases from V and 2 bases from J; bases unmatched to any gene: 3. The CDR3 bases are TGTGCCAGCAGCGACAGGGGACCCTACGAGCAGTACTTC. This gives the protein CASSDRGPYEQYF.

V usage is TRBV29-1 and J usage is TRBJ2-2, with 9 bases fitting TRBD1. This CDR3 contains 16 residues. The V gene end was trimmed by 6 bases and the J gene end by 1 base; junction bases not matched to a gene: 9. Germline V gene lookup returns CDR1 SQVTM and CDR2 ANQGSEA. The CDR3 sequence is CSVKEGTGLNTGELFF. The CDR3, as DNA: TGCAGCGTGAAGGAGGGGACAGGGTTGAACACCGGGGAGCTGTTTTTT.